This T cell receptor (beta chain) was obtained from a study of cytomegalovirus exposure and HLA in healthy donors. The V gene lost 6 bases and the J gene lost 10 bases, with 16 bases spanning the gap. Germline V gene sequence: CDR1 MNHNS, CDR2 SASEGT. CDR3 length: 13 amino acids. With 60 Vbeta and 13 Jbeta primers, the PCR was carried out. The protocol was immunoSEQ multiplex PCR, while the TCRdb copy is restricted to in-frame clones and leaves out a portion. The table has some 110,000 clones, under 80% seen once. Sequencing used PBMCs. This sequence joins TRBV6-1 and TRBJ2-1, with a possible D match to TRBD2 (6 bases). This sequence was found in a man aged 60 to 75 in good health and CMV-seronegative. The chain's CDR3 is CASSGGTAQEQFF. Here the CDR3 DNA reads TGTGCCAGCAGCGGGGGTACCGCTCAGGAGCAGTTCTTC.